This T cell receptor beta chain was sequenced for a study of human T cells and chemical hapten exposure. Study information: Patients, mostly women, had alopecia areata, alopecia totalis or alopecia universalis. Minor volume differences among pooled libraries chiefly drove per-sample TCR yield variation.

Each CDR3 protein gets one entry after TCRdb re-called the RACE reads with MiXCR. The data hold roughly 50,000 distinct CDR3 sequences, with roughly 11% observed a single time. Regarding time point: patch test 1, 2 weeks after DPC sensitization. Treatment defined: therapeutic diphenylcyclopropenone sensitization with weekly scalp DPC. From whole blood left unfractionated, total RNA was extracted. Overall study results and limits: Among expanded TCRs, significantly more large CDR3 similarity clusters formed than among controls. After DPC sensitization, TCRs above 1 in 1000 frequency showed no change.

About this clonotype: Its antigen is not identified.

The length of the CDR3 is 16 residues. J lost 3 bases, V lost 6 bases, and 7 bases had no gene match. Looked up from germline, CDR1 is MNHNS and CDR2 is SASEGT. The sample in question was whole blood, obtained in connection with sensitization to the hapten diphenylcyclopropenone (DPC). The chain recombines TRBV6-1 with TRBJ2-3, with 12 bases that match TRBD2. This TCR was recovered from a woman in her thirties or forties with alopecia areata. Some clones in this sample may be carry-over from other donors' samples. The CDR3, as DNA: TGTGCCAGCAGCCAACTAGCGGGGGGAGTTACAGATACGCAGTATTTT. The encoded protein is CASSQLAGGVTDTQYF.